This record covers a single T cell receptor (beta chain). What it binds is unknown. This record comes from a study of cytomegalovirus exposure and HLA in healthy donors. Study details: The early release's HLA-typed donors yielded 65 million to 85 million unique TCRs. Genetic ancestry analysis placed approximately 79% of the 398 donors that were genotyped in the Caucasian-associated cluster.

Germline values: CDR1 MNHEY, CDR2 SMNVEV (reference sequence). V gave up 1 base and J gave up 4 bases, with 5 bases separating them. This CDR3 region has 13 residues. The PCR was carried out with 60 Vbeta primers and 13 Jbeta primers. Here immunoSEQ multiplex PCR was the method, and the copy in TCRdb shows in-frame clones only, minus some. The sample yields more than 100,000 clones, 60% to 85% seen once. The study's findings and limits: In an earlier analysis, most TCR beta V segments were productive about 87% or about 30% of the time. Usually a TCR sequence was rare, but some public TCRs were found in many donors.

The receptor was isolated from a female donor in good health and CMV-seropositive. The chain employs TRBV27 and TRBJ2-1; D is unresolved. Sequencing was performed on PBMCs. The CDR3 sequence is CASSLYSYNEQFF. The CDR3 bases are TGTGCCAGCAGTTTATACTCTTACAATGAGCAGTTCTTC.